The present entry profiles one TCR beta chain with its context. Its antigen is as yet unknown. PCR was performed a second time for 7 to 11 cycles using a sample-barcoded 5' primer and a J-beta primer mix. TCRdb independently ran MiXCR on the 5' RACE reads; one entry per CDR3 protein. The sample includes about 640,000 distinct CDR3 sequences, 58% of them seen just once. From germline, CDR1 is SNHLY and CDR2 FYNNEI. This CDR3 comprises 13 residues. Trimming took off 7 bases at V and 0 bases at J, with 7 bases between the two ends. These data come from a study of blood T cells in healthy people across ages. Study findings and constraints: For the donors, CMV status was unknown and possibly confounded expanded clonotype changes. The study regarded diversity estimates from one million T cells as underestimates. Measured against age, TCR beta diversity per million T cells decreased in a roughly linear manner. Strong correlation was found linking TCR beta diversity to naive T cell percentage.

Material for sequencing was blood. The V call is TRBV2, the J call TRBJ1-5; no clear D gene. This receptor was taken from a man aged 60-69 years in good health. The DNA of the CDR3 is TGTGCCAGCATGGGAGATAGCAATCAGCCCCAGCATTTT. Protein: CASMGDSNQPQHF.